The 27 T cell receptor beta chains below come from one sample, sequenced in a study of blood T cell repertoires in COVID-19. This table comes from immunoSEQ multiplex PCR, and its TCRdb copy is limited to in-frame clones, with some not included. Of 300,000 to 450,000 clones in the sample, about 90% were seen once. Sequencing was carried out using PBMCs or T cells enriched from blood (not recorded which). The receptors originated from a woman aged 30 to 39 who had recovered from COVID-19.

J is TRBJ1-5 and V is TRBV30; D unresolved. The CDR3 totals 16 residues. V lost 1 base and J lost 1, with 14 bases in between. Per the germline V gene, CDR1 is GTSNPN and CDR2 is SVGIG (reference sequence). CDR3 protein: CAWSGRGVGSNQPQHF. CDR3 coding DNA: TGTGCCTGGAGTGGGCGGGGAGTAGGGAGCAATCAGCCCCAGCATTTT.

The chain uses TRBV28 and TRBJ1-1, with D unresolved. V was trimmed by 6 bases and J by 5 bases, leaving 19 bases between them. This CDR3 region has 15 residues. CDR1 and CDR2 from the germline V gene are MDHEN and SYDVKM. The CDR3 here is CASRSPALRLTEAFF. CDR3 DNA sequence: TGTGCCAGCAGGTCGCCTGCCCTCAGGTTAACTGAAGCTTTCTTT.

This chain joins TRBV5-1 and TRBJ2-7, with TRBD1 identical over 8 bases. Trimming cost V 2 bases and J 1 base; bases outside gene matches: 8. This CDR3 is built from 16 residues. In germline, CDR1 is SGHRS, CDR2 YFSETQ. CDR3 loop: CASSFSPTGVSYEQYF. The CDR3 DNA is TGCGCCAGCAGCTTCTCCCCGACAGGGGTTTCCTACGAGCAGTACTTC.

The chain couples TRBV10-1 to TRBJ2-5, with 11 bases that match TRBD2. The germline V gene encodes CDR1 WNHNN and CDR2 SYGVQD (reference sequence). Trimming at V came to 0 bases and at J to 3 bases, leaving 6 bases not matched to a gene. CDR3 length: 17 residues. The CDR3 nucleotides are TGCGCCAGCAGTGAGTCGTCAGCTAGCGGGGGGAAAGAGACCCAGTACTTC. As protein: CASSESSASGGKETQYF.

The chain links TRBV7-9 to TRBJ2-7, with D possibly being TRBD2 (6 bases). This CDR3 is built from 15 residues. Germline CDR1 and CDR2: SEHNR and FQNEAQ (reference sequence). V was cut by 1 base and J by 4 bases, with 14 bases left in between. This CDR3 reads CASSLGVGLAYEQYF. The CDR3 bases are TGTGCCAGCAGCTTAGGGGTCGGGCTAGCGTACGAGCAGTACTTC.

The chain combines TRBV5-8 with TRBJ2-1; no definite D call. There are 17 residues in the CDR3. The germline V gene encodes CDR1 SGHTS and CDR2 YDEGEE. V was cut by 4 bases and J by 0 bases, with 17 bases left in between. The CDR3 loop reads CASSLIMTLDSYNEQFF. In DNA form, the CDR3 reads TGTGCCAGCAGCCTAATTATGACACTTGACTCCTACAATGAGCAGTTCTTC.

The chain is built from TRBV19 and TRBJ2-5; TRBD2 aligns across 9 bases. CDR3 size: 17 residues. J was trimmed by 4 bases and V by 5 bases; bases with no gene match: 14. Germline V gene sequence: CDR1 LNHDA, CDR2 SQIVND (reference sequence). In DNA, the CDR3 is TGTGCCAGTAGTCCATGGTCCCTTAGCGGGGGCGGAGAGACCCAGTACTTC. This encodes CASSPWSLSGGGETQYF.

The rearrangement joins TRBV2 to TRBJ2-7; 7 bases are shared with TRBD2. From germline, CDR1 is SNHLY and CDR2 FYNNEI. The CDR3 contains 15 residues. Germline trimming cut 2 bases from V and 6 bases from J; bases unmatched to any gene: 10. The CDR3 region is CASSERLAVGGEQYF. The CDR3 bases are TGTGCCAGCAGTGAACGGCTAGCGGTCGGTGGCGAGCAGTACTTC. The whole variable domain, remainder taken from reference TRBV2 and TRBJ2-7, is EPEVTQTPSHQVTQMGQEVILRCVPISNHLYFYWYRQILGQKVEFLVSFYNNEISEKSEIFDDQFSVERPDGSNFTLKIRSTKLEDSAMYFCASSERLAVGGEQYFGPGTRLTVT.

J is TRBJ1-2 and V is TRBV6-5, with D perhaps matching TRBD1 (5 bases). The CDR3 spans 11 residues. The V end was cut by 5 bases, the J end by 7 bases, with 8 bases between. Germline loops: CDR1 MNHEY, CDR2 SVGAGI. CDR3: CASSKGFGYTF. CDR3 DNA sequence: TGTGCCAGCAGTAAGGGGTTTGGCTACACCTTC.

The chain uses TRBV4-3 and TRBJ2-1; 9 bases align to TRBD2. Germline V CDR1 and CDR2: LGHNA, YSLEER. The length of the CDR3 is 17 residues. V gave up 1 base and J gave up 7 bases; unmatched junction bases: 11. CDR3 DNA sequence: TGCGCCAGCAGCCAAGGTCTGCTAGCGGGGACCGAGAATGAGCAGTTCTTC. The encoded protein is CASSQGLLAGTENEQFF.

The chain is built from TRBV7-8 and TRBJ1-6, with 7 bases that match TRBD1. From germline, CDR1 is SGHVS and CDR2 FQNEAQ. The CDR3 has 16 amino acids. The junction had 7 bases not matched to a gene; V was cut back by 1 base and J by 7 bases. The CDR3 reads CASSLVTQGKNSPLHF. Here the CDR3 DNA reads TGTGCCAGCAGCTTAGTAACACAGGGGAAGAATTCACCCCTCCACTTT.

A few counts support this clone. V is TRBV7-8 and J is TRBJ1-3; a possible D gene is TRBD1 (6 bases). CDR3 length: 17 residues. Germline values: CDR1 SGHVS, CDR2 FQNEAQ. The germline V and J ends were trimmed by 3 bases and 0 bases, with 15 bases remaining between them. The CDR3: CASSFGTSRVSGNTIYF. In DNA, the CDR3 is TGTGCCAGCAGCTTTGGGACATCCCGCGTCTCTGGAAACACCATATATTTT.

The chain carries TRBV3-1 (or the pseudogene TRBV3-2) and TRBJ2-5; D is ambiguous. The V end was cut by 0 bases, the J end by 4 bases, with 9 bases between. Germline values: CDR1 LGHDT, CDR2 YNNKEL (reference sequence). The CDR3 is made up of 14 amino acids. This CDR3 is CASSQDVGSETQYF. The DNA of the CDR3 is TGTGCCAGCAGCCAAGATGTCGGTTCAGAGACCCAGTACTTC.

The chain recombines TRBV5-1 with TRBJ2-7; TRBD2 matches at 14 bases. The CDR3 length is 15 residues. Germline-derived CDR1 and CDR2 are SGHRS and YFSETQ. The J segment lost 7 bases and the V segment lost 4 bases, leaving 7 bases of the junction unmatched. In DNA, the CDR3 is TGCGCCAGCAGCCAAGGACTAGCGGGAGGATTTGAGCAGTACTTC. Translating it yields CASSQGLAGGFEQYF.

The V gene is TRBV5-1, the J gene TRBJ2-7, with unresolved D. Germline CDR1 and CDR2: SGHRS and YFSETQ. Trimming took off 4 bases at V and 3 bases at J, with 8 bases between the two ends. This CDR3 has 12 residues. Here the CDR3 reads CASSPDIYEQYF. The DNA for the CDR3 is TGCGCCAGCAGCCCTGACATCTACGAGCAGTACTTC. Full variable domain (rest looked up from reference TRBV5-1 and TRBJ2-7): KAGVTQTPRYLIKTRGQQVTLSCSPISGHRSVSWYQQTPGQGLQFLFEYFSETQRNKGNFPGRFSGRQFSNSRSEMNVSTLELGDSALYLCASSPDIYEQYFGPGTRLTVT.

V gene TRBV19 combines with J gene TRBJ1-5; 10 bases match TRBD1. V lost 6 bases and J lost 7; bases outside the gene matches: 6. CDR3 size: 14 residues. From germline, CDR1 is LNHDA and CDR2 SQIVND (reference sequence). The CDR3 loop reads CASSPGQGIQPQHF. CDR3 in DNA: TGTGCCAGTAGCCCGGGACAGGGGATCCAGCCCCAGCATTTT.

This sequence joins TRBV30 and TRBJ1-2; TRBD1 matches 7 bases. This CDR3 has 13 residues. The J segment lost 8 bases and the V segment lost 3 bases, leaving 9 bases of the junction unmatched. Germline V CDR1 and CDR2: GTSNPN, SVGIG (reference sequence). CDR3 amino acids: CAWRETGTWGYTF. The CDR3 nucleotides read TGTGCCTGGAGAGAGACAGGGACGTGGGGCTACACCTTC.

V is TRBV4-3 and J is TRBJ1-2; 9 bases are a match to TRBD1. With V trimmed by 0 bases and J by 3 bases, 2 bases remained unmatched. This CDR3 comprises 15 residues. CDR1 and CDR2 (germline): LGHNA, YSLEER. For the CDR3, the DNA is TGCGCCAGCAGCCAAGAAGGGGACAGGGACTATGGCTACACCTTC. Protein product: CASSQEGDRDYGYTF.

In this sample, this clone turned up once. The CDR3 spells CASSDYSNYGYTF. The CDR3 DNA reads as TGTGCCAGCAGTGATTACAGTAACTATGGCTACACCTTC. This chain joins TRBV25-1 and TRBJ1-2, with D unresolved. Trimming pared 3 bases from V and 1 base from J, leaving 6 bases between. The CDR3 totals 13 residues. CDR1 MGHDK and CDR2 SYGVNS come from the germline V gene.

The chain joins TRBV6-5 to TRBJ1-2; tentatively, D is TRBD1 (6 bases). CDR1 and CDR2 from the germline V gene are MNHEY and SVGAGI. Trimming left V 8 bases short and J 4 bases short, with 11 bases between. The CDR3 length is 12 residues. The CDR3 bases are TGTGCCAGCCATCTCAGGGGCTATGGCTACACCTTC. This translates into CASHLRGYGYTF.

As for this clone: Germline is not matched at one junction end, which may reflect a read error. The genes are TRBV7-9 and TRBJ1-6; possibly TRBD1 for D (6 bases). The CDR3 is 14 amino acids. CDR1 and CDR2 (germline): SEHNR, FQNEAQ (reference sequence). CDR3 nucleotide sequence: TGTGCCAGCAGCTACGCCCTGGACAGACCTGAAATATTTTTT. Translation gives CASSYALDRPEIFF. Drawing the rest from reference TRBV7-9 and TRBJ1-6, the complete variable domain is DTGVSQNPRHKITKRGQNVTFRCDPISEHNRLYWYRQTLGQGPEFLTYFQNEAQLEKSRLLSDRFSAERPKGSFSTLEIQRTEQGDSAMYLCASSYALDRPEIFFGNGTRLTVT.

This clone was found a few times. This chain connects TRBV27 to TRBJ2-7, with 8 bases aligning to TRBD2. V was clipped by 1 base and J by 5 bases; unmatched bases: 4. Germline V lookup: CDR1 MNHEY, CDR2 SMNVEV (reference sequence). The CDR3 loop spans 14 amino acids. The CDR3 spells CASSLFGGAHEQYF. For the CDR3, the DNA is TGTGCCAGCAGTTTATTCGGGGGGGCCCACGAGCAGTACTTC.

This chain connects TRBV27 to TRBJ2-4, with TRBD1 as a possible D gene (5 bases). Germline assignment: CDR1 MNHEY and CDR2 SMNVEV (reference sequence). This CDR3 spans 19 amino acids. V was clipped by 2 bases and J by 1 base, with 21 bases between them. The CDR3 nucleotides are TGTGCCAGCAGTTTAACAGGCAGGGTGATCTCTCCGGCCAAAAACATTCAGTACTTC. Residues: CASSLTGRVISPAKNIQYF.

This chain connects TRBV6-1 to TRBJ1-2, with 9 bases that match TRBD1. Per the germline V gene, CDR1 is MNHNS and CDR2 is SASEGT. The CDR3 totals 15 residues. Trimming cost V 3 bases and J 3 bases; bases outside gene matches: 5. The CDR3 region is CASSERQGGYYGYTF. The CDR3 nucleotides are TGTGCCAGCAGTGAGCGACAGGGGGGGTACTATGGCTACACCTTC.

This sequence joins TRBV7-6 and TRBJ2-2, with 7 bases lining up with TRBD1. Germline V gene lookup returns CDR1 SGHVS and CDR2 FNYEAQ. The CDR3 length is 15 residues. V gave up 5 bases and J gave up 4 bases; unmatched junction bases: 7. The CDR3 coding sequence is TGTGCCAGCAGCCCCGACAGGGTTGGCACCGGGGAGCTGTTTTTT. As protein: CASSPDRVGTGELFF. Full variable domain (missing parts from reference TRBV7-6 and TRBJ2-2): GAGVSQSPRYKVTKRGQDVALRCDPISGHVSLYWYRQALGQGPEFLTYFNYEAQQDKSGLPNDRFSAERPEGSISTLTIQRTEQRDSAMYRCASSPDRVGTGELFFGEGSRLTVL.

This clone was found once. The chain is built from TRBV24-1 and TRBJ1-1; 8 positions match TRBD1. V lost 9 bases and J lost 4; bases outside the gene matches: 9. Germline V lookup: CDR1 KGHDR, CDR2 SFDVKD. The CDR3 extends over 14 amino acids. CDR3 loop: CATRAGGLRTEAFF. The CDR3, as DNA: TGTGCCACCCGGGCAGGGGGCCTACGCACTGAAGCTTTCTTT.

The V gene is TRBV28, the J gene TRBJ1-5, with D possibly being TRBD1 (5 bases). V lost 8 bases, J lost 4 bases, and 15 bases lay in between. The CDR3 runs 14 residues. Looked up from germline, CDR1 is MDHEN and CDR2 is SYDVKM. The chain's CDR3 is CASLAQGRNQPQHF. DNA for the CDR3: TGTGCCAGCCTTGCCCAGGGAAGGAATCAGCCCCAGCATTTT.